Each of the 29 T cell receptor beta chains below was sequenced from the same sample in a study of T cells in Graves' hyperthyroidism and ophthalmopathy. Authors of the study amplified TCR beta CDR3 regions from RNA transcripts. HTBI primers were employed in a first-round RT-PCR of the TCR CDR3. Using its own MiXCR run on the multiplex PCR reads, TCRdb lists one record per CDR3 protein. The sample has about 640,000 distinct CDR3 sequences, more than 14% seen once. Sequencing was done on a sample of blood. Receptors originate from a woman in her forties or fifties with Graves' ophthalmopathy.

This clonotype has more than one count but fewer than ten. This chain links TRBV20-1 with TRBJ1-2; D might be TRBD1 (5 bases). The CDR3 sequence is 14 residues long. Germline CDR1 is DFQATT and CDR2 is SNEGSKA (reference sequence). Trimming took off 5 bases at V and 4 bases at J, with 17 bases between the two ends. DNA for the CDR3: TGCAGTGCTGGACGCGGAGGGGAACGCTATGGCTACACCTTC. It yields the protein CSAGRGGERYGYTF.

This clonotype was seen many times. The V gene is TRBV3-1, the J gene TRBJ2-7, with no clear D. This CDR3 is built from 12 residues. Germline V gives CDR1 LGHDT, CDR2 YNNKEL (reference sequence). The germline V and J ends were trimmed by 3 bases and 3 bases, with 6 bases remaining between them. The chain's CDR3 is CASSHGVYEQYF. The CDR3 region has the DNA TGTGCCAGCAGCCACGGAGTCTACGAGCAGTACTTC.

This clonotype was observed at least ten times. J is TRBJ2-3 and V is TRBV20-1; TRBD2 matches at 9 bases. CDR1 DFQATT and CDR2 SNEGSKA come from the germline V gene (reference sequence). The CDR3 sequence is 16 residues long. With V trimmed by 0 bases and J by 4 bases, 8 bases remained unmatched. This CDR3 reads CSARDRVAGVSDTQYF. CDR3 DNA sequence: TGCAGTGCTAGAGATAGAGTAGCGGGAGTGTCAGATACGCAGTATTTT.

The CDR3 region is CATRGTGPNQPQHF. The CDR3 DNA is TGTGCCACCAGGGGGACAGGACCCAATCAGCCCCAGCATTTT. The rearrangement uses TRBV15 and TRBJ1-5, with 8 bases matching TRBD1. CDR1 and CDR2 (germline): LNHNV, YYDKDF (reference sequence). V gave up 6 bases and J gave up 3 bases; unmatched junction bases: 4. The CDR3 covers 14 residues.

This clonotype was detected many times. The chain couples TRBV12-3 or TRBV12-4 to TRBJ2-7; D possibly corresponds to TRBD2 (5 bases). The CDR3 consists of 14 residues. Trimming left V 3 bases short and J 0 bases short, with 9 bases between. The CDR3 DNA reads as TGTGCCAGCAGTTTCTCCGGGGTCTCCTACGAGCAGTACTTC. It yields the protein CASSFSGVSYEQYF.

Ten or more counts support this clonotype. The chain combines TRBV20-1 with TRBJ2-3, with 14 bases aligning to TRBD2. The CDR3 totals 14 residues. Losses at the gene ends were 5 bases for V and 4 bases for J; bases not matched to a gene: 2. Germline CDR1 DFQATT, CDR2 SNEGSKA (reference sequence). This chain's CDR3 is CSAQTSGRADTQYF. The CDR3 DNA is TGCAGTGCTCAGACTAGCGGGAGGGCAGATACGCAGTATTTT.

A few counts support this clonotype. The J gene is TRBJ2-2, the V gene TRBV10-3, with D unclear. Germline V gene data show CDR1 as ENHRY and CDR2 as SYGVKD. V lost 4 bases, J lost 5 bases, and 11 bases lay in between. The CDR3 length is 14 residues. The CDR3 nucleotides are TGTGCCATCAGTGTCAGGACGCGAACCGGGGAGCTGTTTTTT. It translates to CAISVRTRTGELFF.

The sample holds many counts of this clonotype. This sequence joins TRBV27 and TRBJ2-1; TRBD1 or TRBD2 may be the D gene (5 bases each). The CDR3 is made up of 16 amino acids. CDR1 is MNHEY, CDR2 SMNVEV, per germline (reference sequence). The V gene lost 3 bases and the J gene lost 0 bases, with 12 bases spanning the gap. CDR3 DNA sequence: TGTGCCAGCAGTTTTTGGGACCACTCCTCCTACAATGAGCAGTTCTTC. Translating gives CASSFWDHSSYNEQFF.

This clonotype has at least ten counts. The rearrangement joins TRBV7-2 to TRBJ2-3; 7 nucleotides agree with TRBD1. The V gene's germline CDR1 is SGHTA and CDR2 FQGNSA. CDR3 length: 13 amino acids. The J segment lost 4 bases and the V segment lost 5 bases, leaving 3 bases of the junction unmatched. The CDR3 coding sequence is TGTGCCAGCAGCCAAGGACAGGCAGATACGCAGTATTTT. Amino acid sequence: CASSQGQADTQYF.

At least ten counts were recorded for this clonotype. This sequence joins TRBV7-2 and TRBJ2-7, with D hard to call. Looked up from germline, CDR1 is SGHTA and CDR2 is FQGNSA. This CDR3 region has 14 residues. V was clipped by 2 bases and J by 3 bases, with 11 bases between them. Here the CDR3 reads CASSLPGGIYEQYF. The CDR3 nucleotides read TGTGCCAGCAGCTTACCAGGTGGTATCTACGAGCAGTACTTC.

J is TRBJ2-6 and V is TRBV24-1, with TRBD1 identical over 8 bases. With 4 bases clipped from V and 2 bases from J, the junction kept 6 bases outside the gene matches. The V gene's germline CDR1 is KGHDR and CDR2 SFDVKD. The CDR3 runs 17 residues. The CDR3 here is CATSDPGQGPGANVLTF. CDR3 nucleotides: TGTGCCACCAGTGACCCAGGACAGGGACCTGGGGCCAACGTCCTGACTTTC.

This clonotype was detected a few times. The rearrangement links TRBV3-1 to TRBJ2-2; TRBD2 matches 11 bases. The V segment lost 2 bases and the J segment 7 bases; nucleotides outside the gene matches: 6. The CDR3 sequence is 16 residues long. CDR1 LGHDT and CDR2 YNNKEL come from the germline V gene (reference sequence). The DNA for the CDR3 is TGTGCCAGCAGCCAACGACTAGCGGGGTCCCACGGGGAGCTGTTTTTT. Its translation: CASSQRLAGSHGELFF.

This clonotype was seen at least ten times. The chain has TRBV7-3 and TRBJ2-2, with D possibly matching TRBD2 (6 bases). The V gene lost 2 bases and the J gene lost 1 base, with 11 bases spanning the gap. CDR1 SGHTA and CDR2 FQGTGA come from the germline V gene. The CDR3 is 16 amino acids. The chain's CDR3 is CASSLGGGMNTGELFF. The DNA for the CDR3 is TGTGCCAGCAGCTTAGGTGGGGGGATGAACACCGGGGAGCTGTTTTTT.

This clonotype was detected a few times. J is TRBJ2-2 and V is TRBV20-1; D is ambiguous. Trimming shortened V by 8 bases and J by 4 bases, and 8 bases separated the two germline ends. The CDR3 is 11 amino acids. The V gene's germline CDR1 is DFQATT and CDR2 SNEGSKA (reference sequence). The CDR3 loop is CSSLRTGELFF. In DNA, the CDR3 is TGCAGTTCCTTACGCACCGGGGAGCTGTTTTTT.

This chain links TRBV19 with TRBJ2-7, with D hard to call. The CDR3 runs to 15 residues. Trimming removed 6 bases from V and 0 bases from J, with 15 bases in between. Germline V gene data show CDR1 as LNHDA and CDR2 as SQIVND (reference sequence). Here the CDR3 DNA reads TGTGCCAGTAGCAGTAGGACGGCGAGCTCCTACGAGCAGTACTTC. It encodes CASSSRTASSYEQYF.

This clonotype was found many times. This chain joins TRBV7-2 and TRBJ1-1; possibly TRBD1 for D (5 bases). The V end lost 1 base, the J end lost 2 bases, and 8 bases lay between the germline ends. Germline V gene sequence: CDR1 SGHTA, CDR2 FQGNSA. There are 14 residues in the CDR3. The CDR3 region has the DNA TGTGCCAGCAGCTTAGGGGGGTCCAACACTGAAGCTTTCTTT. Protein sequence: CASSLGGSNTEAFF. The whole variable domain, remainder taken from reference TRBV7-2 and TRBJ1-1, is GAGVSQSPSNKVTEKGKDVELRCDPISGHTALYWYRQSLGQGLEFLIYFQGNSAPDKSGLPSDRFSAERTGGSVSTLTIQRTQQEDSAVYLCASSLGGSNTEAFFGQGTRLTVV.

The V call is TRBV27, the J call TRBJ2-3, with 8 bases lining up with TRBD2. J lost 6 bases, V lost 3 bases, and 2 bases had no gene match. This CDR3 is 13 amino acids long. Germline V gene sequence: CDR1 MNHEY, CDR2 SMNVEV (reference sequence). In DNA form, the CDR3 reads TGTGCCAGCAGTTTCGGGAGGGGTGATACGCAGTATTTT. It is translated as CASSFGRGDTQYF.

The chain joins TRBV28 to TRBJ2-2, with TRBD1 matching 8 bases. V shed 2 bases, J shed 5 bases, and the junction held 7 bases outside the gene matches. The CDR3 runs to 16 residues. Germline CDR1 is MDHEN and CDR2 is SYDVKM. The CDR3 DNA follows: TGTGCCAGCAGTTTAATTGACAGGGGCGGTACCGGGGAGCTGTTTTTT. Translated, it gives CASSLIDRGGTGELFF.

Ten or more counts support this clonotype. The chain employs TRBV7-2 and TRBJ2-3; D not certain. This CDR3 has 15 residues. Germline CDR1 reads SGHTA; CDR2 reads FQGNSA. Trimming shortened V by 4 bases and J by 0 bases, and 11 bases separated the two germline ends. CDR3 nucleotides: TGTGCCAGCAGCTCGGCCAGCCCGAGCACAGATACGCAGTATTTT. Translated: CASSSASPSTDTQYF.

On this clonotype: One base away lies a much larger clone, so this may be a sequencing read error. The rearrangement joins TRBV15 to TRBJ2-1; D may be TRBD1 (6 bases). Per the germline V gene, CDR1 is LNHNV and CDR2 is YYDKDF (reference sequence). V was trimmed by 1 base and J by 8 bases, leaving 15 bases between them. The CDR3 spans 15 residues. The CDR3 coding sequence is TGTGCCACCAGCAGAGCTGGCAGGGGATTCGATGAGCAGTTCTTC. This translates into CATSRAGRGFDEQFF.

This clonotype turned up a few times. The chain joins TRBV4-3 to TRBJ2-2; either TRBD1 or TRBD2 may supply D (7 bases each). Germline V gene lookup returns CDR1 LGHNA and CDR2 YSLEER. The CDR3 is made up of 15 amino acids. V was clipped by 3 bases and J by 5 bases, with 13 bases between them. The CDR3 DNA reads TGCGCCAGCAGCCAGGGGACAGCGGGGACCGGGGAGCTGTTTTTT. This codes for CASSQGTAGTGELFF.

V usage is TRBV28 and J usage is TRBJ1-2, with D perhaps TRBD1 (5 bases). The germline V gene encodes CDR1 MDHEN and CDR2 SYDVKM. V shed 3 bases and J shed 8 bases, with 13 bases lying between them. This CDR3 is built from 13 residues. The CDR3: CASSFLRDGGYTF. The CDR3 bases are TGTGCCAGCAGTTTCCTCAGGGATGGAGGCTACACCTTC.

This clonotype was seen more than once but under ten times. The J gene is TRBJ2-1, the V gene TRBV24-1, with D possibly called TRBD1 or TRBD2 (5 bases each). Between the trimmed V and J ends, which lost 2 bases and 6 bases, there was a span of 13 bases. The CDR3 runs to 15 residues. Germline CDR1 KGHDR, CDR2 SFDVKD. The CDR3 DNA is TGTGCCACCAGTGATTGGACGGGACCGATCAATGAGCAGTTCTTC. Translation: CATSDWTGPINEQFF.

This clonotype was seen a handful of times. This sequence joins TRBV28 and TRBJ1-1; no definite D call. Trimming stripped 3 bases from V and 8 bases from J, with 16 bases between. The CDR3 length is 14 residues. The germline V gene encodes CDR1 MDHEN and CDR2 SYDVKM. The CDR3 coding sequence is TGTGCCAGCAGTTTTTTTCGGCGCAGGTCCGAAGCTTTCTTT. This codes for CASSFFRRRSEAFF.

Of note for this clonotype: It may be a read error: a sequence one base away is much more abundant. The chain links TRBV27 to TRBJ2-7; unclear D gene. There are 13 residues in the CDR3. Germline loops: CDR1 MNHEY, CDR2 SMNVEV (reference sequence). DNA of the CDR3: TGTGCCAGCAGTTTATTCATAGGCTACGGGCAGTACTTC. It specifies CASSLFIGYGQYF.

This clonotype was recorded many times. The V gene is TRBV30, the J gene TRBJ1-1, with D possibly matching TRBD1 (6 bases). Trimming took off 0 bases at V and 3 bases at J, with 11 bases between the two ends. This CDR3 has 14 residues. Germline V lookup: CDR1 GTSNPN, CDR2 SVGIG (reference sequence). CDR3 bases: TGTGCCTGGAGTGTAAACAGGGTTTACACTGAAGCTTTCTTT. This sequence encodes CAWSVNRVYTEAFF.

This clonotype came up many times. V gene TRBV11-2 combines with J gene TRBJ2-1, with D maybe TRBD2 (7 bases). The CDR3 runs to 19 residues. V was trimmed by 0 bases and J by 7 bases, leaving 25 bases between them. Germline V gives CDR1 SGHAT, CDR2 FQNNGV. In DNA form, the CDR3 reads TGTGCCAGCAGCTTAGATGGGGGTAGGGGGAGGGCCGGTAAGAATGAGCAGTTCTTC. The encoded protein is CASSLDGGRGRAGKNEQFF.

The V call is TRBV5-1, the J call TRBJ2-1; D might be TRBD2 (6 bases). V shed 2 bases and J shed 1 base, with 16 bases lying between them. Germline lookup yields CDR1 SGHRS and CDR2 YFSETQ. This CDR3 has 17 residues. The CDR3 region is CASSFGTGGRSYNEQFF. The CDR3 nucleotides are TGCGCCAGCAGCTTTGGGACTGGCGGTAGATCCTACAATGAGCAGTTCTTC.

This clonotype was observed at least ten times. The chain combines TRBV11-2 with TRBJ2-7; D unresolved. Germline CDR1 and CDR2: SGHAT and FQNNGV. This CDR3 has 15 amino acids. V lost 5 bases and J lost 2, with 16 bases in between. The CDR3 region has the DNA TGTGCCAGCAGCCCCGACTTACGATTCACCTACGAGCAGTACTTC. It translates to CASSPDLRFTYEQYF.